A single sample is the source of the 29 T cell receptor beta chains below, sequenced in a study of regulatory dendritic cells for organ transplantation. This table comes from immunoSEQ multiplex PCR, and its TCRdb copy is limited to in-frame clones, with some not included. The table records 30,000 to 40,000 clones, roughly nine tenths of them present only once. The sequencing sample was made of naive CD4+ T cells from blood. Subset noted: CD45RA+ naive T cells. The receptors here all came from a human donor in good health.

This clone has a single count. The chain uses TRBV28 and TRBJ2-1; D may be TRBD1 (6 bases). The germline V gene encodes CDR1 MDHEN and CDR2 SYDVKM. V lost 6 bases, J lost 0 bases, and 12 bases lay in between. This CDR3 spans 15 amino acids. Here the CDR3 DNA reads TGTGCCAGCAGCGCCAGGACAGTCTCCTACAATGAGCAGTTCTTC. As protein: CASSARTVSYNEQFF.

The chain links TRBV18 to TRBJ2-2, with 7 bases lining up with TRBD1. The CDR3 spans 18 residues. The trim removed 2 bases at V and 2 bases at J, leaving 11 bases unmatched. Germline loops: CDR1 KGHSH, CDR2 LQKENI. The CDR3 DNA reads TGTGCCAGCTCACCAAGACGACCGGGACAGCTAAACACCGGGGAGCTGTTTTTT. It codes for CASSPRRPGQLNTGELFF.

The chain carries TRBV7-9 and TRBJ2-3, with D maybe TRBD2 (6 bases). The CDR3 extends over 17 amino acids. Trimming removed 1 base from V and 2 bases from J, with 16 bases in between. CDR1 SEHNR and CDR2 FQNEAQ come from the germline V gene (reference sequence). The CDR3 region has the DNA TGTGCCAGCAGCTTAGTTCTTATCGGACTAAACACAGATACGCAGTATTTT. Translated: CASSLVLIGLNTDTQYF.

The chain is built from TRBV12-5 and TRBJ2-1; D perhaps matches TRBD1 (6 bases). Trimming took 1 base from V and 10 from J, leaving 11 bases between them. The V gene's germline CDR1 is LGHNT and CDR2 FRNRAP. The CDR3 covers 13 residues. The CDR3 protein is CASGLDWGPEQFF. CDR3 DNA sequence: TGTGCTAGTGGTTTGGATTGGGGGCCGGAGCAGTTCTTC.

This clone was counted a single time. The chain has TRBV5-1 and TRBJ2-5; possibly TRBD1 or TRBD2 for D (5 bases each). The ends were cut back, 1 base at V and 1 base at J, with 17 bases in the middle. The germline gives CDR1 SGHRS, CDR2 YFSETQ. The CDR3 covers 17 residues. The CDR3 nucleotides are TGCGCCAGCAGCTTGAGTCCATGGGGGTCCGGCCAAGAGACCCAGTACTTC. This encodes CASSLSPWGSGQETQYF.

This chain uses TRBV18 with TRBJ2-2, with 7 bases matching TRBD1. The junction had 2 bases not matched to a gene; V was cut back by 3 bases and J by 1 base. Germline V CDR1 and CDR2: KGHSH, LQKENI. This CDR3 is built from 15 residues. The CDR3: CASSPTGRNTGELFF. The CDR3 DNA reads TGTGCCAGCTCACCGACAGGGCGGAACACCGGGGAGCTGTTTTTT.

This chain links TRBV7-2 with TRBJ1-1; D may be TRBD1 (6 bases). The CDR3 extends over 11 amino acids. Deletions cut 6 bases from V and 11 bases from J, with 13 bases between. In germline, CDR1 is SGHTA, CDR2 FQGNSA. Here the CDR3 reads CASSLDRRAFF. The CDR3 DNA reads as TGTGCCAGCAGTCTAGACAGGAGGGCTTTCTTT.

The rearrangement links TRBV5-1 to TRBJ1-1; 7 bases align to TRBD1. The germline CDR1 and CDR2 sequences are SGHRS and YFSETQ. The CDR3 totals 15 residues. With 4 bases clipped from V and 3 bases from J, the junction kept 9 bases outside the gene matches. The CDR3 reads CASSHRQGWDTEAFF. CDR3 bases: TGCGCCAGCAGCCACCGACAGGGATGGGACACTGAAGCTTTCTTT.

J is TRBJ1-3 and V is TRBV15, with a possible D match to TRBD1 (6 bases). CDR3 length: 16 residues. Germline CDR1 and CDR2: LNHNV and YYDKDF (reference sequence). The V and J ends lost 8 bases and 1 base respectively, with 18 bases between them. This CDR3 reads CATGRDTQSSGNTIYF. CDR3 nucleotide sequence: TGTGCCACCGGGCGGGACACCCAGAGTTCTGGAAACACCATATATTTT.

V usage is TRBV19 and J usage is TRBJ2-1; 12 bases agree with TRBD1. The CDR3 spans 17 residues. Germline trimming cut 3 bases from V and 9 bases from J; bases unmatched to any gene: 12. CDR1 is LNHDA, CDR2 SQIVND, per germline (reference sequence). CDR3 protein: CASSILGTGGANSEQFF. The DNA for the CDR3 is TGTGCCAGTAGTATTCTAGGGACAGGGGGCGCGAATAGTGAGCAGTTCTTC.

This chain joins TRBV6-6 and TRBJ2-7, with D possibly matching TRBD1 (6 bases). This CDR3 is 14 amino acids long. Germline V gene lookup returns CDR1 MNHNY and CDR2 SVGAGI (reference sequence). The V and J ends lost 2 bases and 0 bases respectively, with 8 bases between them. CDR3 DNA sequence: TGTGCCAGCAGTTACCGGGACACCTCCTACGAGCAGTACTTC. Its protein is CASSYRDTSYEQYF.

The chain employs TRBV30 and TRBJ1-2; a weak D match, TRBD1 (6 bases). The CDR3 totals 15 residues. Per the germline V gene, CDR1 is GTSNPN and CDR2 is SVGIG (reference sequence). Trimming took 2 bases from V and 4 from J, leaving 17 bases between them. DNA for the CDR3: TGTGCCTGGAGTTTTCGACTCACAGGGATCTATGGCTACACCTTC. Protein: CAWSFRLTGIYGYTF.

The V and J genes are TRBV7-2 and TRBJ2-1, with D uncertain. This CDR3 has 13 amino acids. V was shortened by 7 bases and J by 4 bases, with 11 bases between the two germline ends. The germline V gene encodes CDR1 SGHTA and CDR2 FQGNSA. In DNA form, the CDR3 reads TGTGCCAGCAATATCGACTCATACAATGAGCAGTTCTTC. It encodes CASNIDSYNEQFF.

The rearrangement uses TRBV2 and TRBJ1-6; D possibly corresponds to TRBD1 (5 bases). The CDR3 consists of 14 residues. Germline assignment: CDR1 SNHLY and CDR2 FYNNEI. The V and J ends lost 7 bases and 7 bases respectively, with 14 bases between them. The CDR3 coding sequence is TGTGCCAGCATTCTCCGGGGGTCGAATTCACCCCTCCACTTT. This gives the protein CASILRGSNSPLHF. Full variable domain (rest looked up from reference TRBV2 and TRBJ1-6): EPEVTQTPSHQVTQMGQEVILRCVPISNHLYFYWYRQILGQKVEFLVSFYNNEISEKSEIFDDQFSVERPDGSNFTLKIRSTKLEDSAMYFCASILRGSNSPLHFGNGTRLTVT.

V is TRBV4-3 and J is TRBJ2-1; D is uncertain. V gave up 3 bases and J gave up 7 bases, with 4 bases separating them. CDR3 length: 11 residues. Germline loops: CDR1 LGHNA, CDR2 YSLEER. The CDR3 DNA sequence: TGCGCCAGCAGCCATAATAATGAGCAGTTCTTC. Translated, it gives CASSHNNEQFF.

The chain uses TRBV7-2 and TRBJ2-1; D possibly corresponds to TRBD2 (5 bases). V was trimmed by 5 bases and J by 7 bases, leaving 21 bases between them. CDR3 length equals 16 residues. The germline CDR1 and CDR2 sequences are SGHTA and FQGNSA. CDR3 coding DNA: TGTGCCAGCAGCATAGACCAGCGGCTTGGCGTAAATGAGCAGTTCTTC. This translates into CASSIDQRLGVNEQFF.

In its sample, this clone was seen a few times. The chain links TRBV30 to TRBJ1-1; D is possibly TRBD1 (6 bases). Germline lookup yields CDR1 GTSNPN and CDR2 SVGIG (reference sequence). This CDR3 has 14 amino acids. Trimming left V 0 bases short and J 4 bases short, with 12 bases between. The CDR3 protein is CAWSVVRGPTEAFF. Here the CDR3 DNA reads TGTGCCTGGAGTGTAGTCAGGGGCCCCACTGAAGCTTTCTTT.

V and J are TRBV7-3 and TRBJ2-2; tentatively, D is TRBD1 (6 bases). Deletions cut 3 bases from V and 6 bases from J, with 8 bases between. CDR1 is SGHTA and CDR2 is FQGTGA in the germline V gene. The CDR3 length is 13 residues. CDR3 amino acids: CASSFQGSGELFF. CDR3 coding DNA: TGTGCCAGCAGCTTTCAGGGGTCCGGGGAGCTGTTTTTT. The entire variable domain, with the rest obtained from reference TRBV7-3 and TRBJ2-2, is as follows: GAGVSQTPSNKVTEKGKYVELRCDPISGHTALYWYRQSLGQGPEFLIYFQGTGAADDSGLPNDRFFAVRPEGSVSTLKIQRTERGDSAVYLCASSFQGSGELFFGEGSRLTVL.

The chain joins TRBV6-5 to TRBJ1-2; TRBD1 aligns across 8 bases. The CDR3 spans 13 residues. CDR1 and CDR2 from the germline V gene are MNHEY and SVGAGI. The trim removed 8 bases at V and 3 bases at J, leaving 5 bases unmatched. The CDR3 loop reads CASRDRPYYGYTF. CDR3 DNA: TGTGCCAGCCGGGACAGGCCCTACTATGGCTACACCTTC.

The chain carries TRBV2 and TRBJ2-3; possibly TRBD2 for D (6 bases). V was shortened by 7 bases and J by 4 bases, with 15 bases between the two germline ends. Germline assignment: CDR1 SNHLY and CDR2 FYNNEI. The CDR3 extends over 14 amino acids. CDR3 sequence: CASTLGTGADTQYF. The CDR3 bases are TGTGCCAGCACGTTGGGGACGGGAGCAGATACGCAGTATTTT.

This chain links TRBV6-1 with TRBJ2-7; D possibly matches TRBD1 or TRBD2 (6 bases each). The germline V and J ends were trimmed by 8 bases and 5 bases, with 22 bases remaining between them. Germline V gene sequence: CDR1 MNHNS, CDR2 SASEGT. The CDR3 has 15 amino acids. CDR3 protein: CASDTKGGGWNEQYF. CDR3 bases: TGTGCCAGCGACACAAAGGGGGGCGGTTGGAACGAGCAGTACTTC.

This clone was observed a handful of times. The V and J genes are TRBV6-1 and TRBJ1-2; no reliable D call. Germline V gives CDR1 MNHNS, CDR2 SASEGT. The CDR3 loop spans 10 amino acids. The V gene lost 4 bases and the J gene lost 8 bases, with 5 bases spanning the gap. The CDR3 spells CASSVRGYTF. In DNA, the CDR3 is TGTGCCAGCAGTGTGAGAGGCTACACCTTC.

The J gene is TRBJ1-4, the V gene TRBV7-9; tentatively, D is TRBD1 (5 bases). Trimming took off 0 bases at V and 5 bases at J, with 10 bases between the two ends. The CDR3 contains 15 residues. The V gene's germline CDR1 is SEHNR and CDR2 FQNEAQ (reference sequence). CDR3 nucleotide sequence: TGTGCCAGCAGCTTAGCAGGGGCACGCAATGAAAAACTGTTTTTT. It codes for CASSLAGARNEKLFF. Full variable domain (rest looked up from reference TRBV7-9 and TRBJ1-4): DTGVSQNPRHKITKRGQNVTFRCDPISEHNRLYWYRQTLGQGPEFLTYFQNEAQLEKSRLLSDRFSAERPKGSFSTLEIQRTEQGDSAMYLCASSLAGARNEKLFFGSGTQLSVL.

The chain uses TRBV6-1 and TRBJ2-7; D uncertain. The CDR3 is 13 residues long. V lost 1 base and J lost 2, with 6 bases in between. Germline-derived CDR1 and CDR2 are MNHNS and SASEGT. Here the CDR3 DNA reads TGTGCCAGCAGTGAAGGGCCTACCTACGAGCAGTACTTC. Protein product: CASSEGPTYEQYF.

This clone came up once. The chain links TRBV9 to TRBJ2-3; possibly TRBD1 or TRBD2 for D (5 bases each). Germline values: CDR1 SGDLS, CDR2 YYNGEE. V was pared by 1 base and J by 0 bases, with 12 bases between. There are 16 residues in the CDR3. The chain's CDR3 is CASSVYTGLSTDTQYF. The DNA for the CDR3 is TGTGCCAGCAGCGTATATACGGGGCTAAGCACAGATACGCAGTATTTT.

The chain employs TRBV4-1 and TRBJ2-1; 11 bases line up with TRBD2. The V and J ends lost 4 bases and 6 bases, in that order; junction bases with no gene match: 14. The CDR3 length is 18 residues. Germline CDR1 is MGHRA and CDR2 is YSYEKL. The CDR3 sequence: CASSPGTSLAGVSNEQFF. CDR3 DNA: TGCGCCAGCAGCCCCGGAACTTCACTAGCGGGAGTTTCCAATGAGCAGTTCTTC.

The gene calls are TRBV30 and TRBJ1-2; no clear D gene. V was shortened by 1 base and J by 4 bases, with 16 bases between the two germline ends. Germline CDR1 GTSNPN, CDR2 SVGIG (reference sequence). The CDR3 length is 15 residues. The CDR3 loop is CAWSAPPALPYGYTF. The CDR3 nucleotides read TGTGCCTGGAGTGCCCCCCCAGCTTTACCCTATGGCTACACCTTC.

The gene calls are TRBV5-3 and TRBJ1-6; no reliable D call. TRBV5-3 is flagged as an ORF with uncertain function. Trimming took off 2 bases at V and 11 bases at J, with 20 bases between the two ends. The CDR3 consists of 16 residues. The CDR3 nucleotides are TGTGCCAGAAGCTTTCCAGGACCGGTCCTGCGGACACCCCTCCACTTT. Encoded protein: CARSFPGPVLRTPLHF.

The chain uses TRBV2 and TRBJ2-2; 8 nucleotides line up with TRBD1. CDR3 length equals 15 residues. Germline CDR1 is SNHLY and CDR2 is FYNNEI. Losses at the gene ends were 5 bases for V and 3 bases for J; bases not matched to a gene: 5. CDR3 region: CASSLTGAHTGELFF. The CDR3 bases are TGTGCCAGCAGTTTGACAGGGGCTCACACCGGGGAGCTGTTTTTT. The whole variable domain, filled in from reference TRBV2 and TRBJ2-2, reads EPEVTQTPSHQVTQMGQEVILRCVPISNHLYFYWYRQILGQKVEFLVSFYNNEISEKSEIFDDQFSVERPDGSNFTLKIRSTKLEDSAMYFCASSLTGAHTGELFFGEGSRLTVL.